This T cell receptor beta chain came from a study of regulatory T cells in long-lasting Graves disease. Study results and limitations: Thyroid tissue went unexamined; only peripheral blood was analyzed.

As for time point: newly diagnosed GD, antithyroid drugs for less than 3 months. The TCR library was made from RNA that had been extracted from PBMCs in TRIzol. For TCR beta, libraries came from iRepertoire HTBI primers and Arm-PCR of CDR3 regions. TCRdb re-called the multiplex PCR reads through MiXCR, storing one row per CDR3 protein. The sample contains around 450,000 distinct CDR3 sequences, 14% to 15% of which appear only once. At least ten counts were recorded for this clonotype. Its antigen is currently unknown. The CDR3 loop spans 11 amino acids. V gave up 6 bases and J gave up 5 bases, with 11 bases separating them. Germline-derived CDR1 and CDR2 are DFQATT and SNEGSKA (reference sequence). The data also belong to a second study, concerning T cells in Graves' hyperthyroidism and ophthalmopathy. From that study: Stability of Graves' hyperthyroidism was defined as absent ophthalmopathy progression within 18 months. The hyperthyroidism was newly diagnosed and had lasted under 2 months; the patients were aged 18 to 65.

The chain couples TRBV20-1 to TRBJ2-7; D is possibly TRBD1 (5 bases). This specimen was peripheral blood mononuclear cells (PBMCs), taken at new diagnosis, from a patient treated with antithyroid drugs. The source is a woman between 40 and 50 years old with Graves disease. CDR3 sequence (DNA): TGCAGTGCAAGACAGTTCGACGAGCAGTACTTC. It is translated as CSARQFDEQYF.